Below are 30 T cell receptor beta chains sequenced from a single sample in a study of tumor-infiltrating lymphocytes in oesophageal squamous cell carcinoma. TCRdb reanalysed the PCR reads using MiXCR and keeps one entry per CDR3 protein. The data contain almost 20,000 distinct CDR3 sequences, approximately 39% of them seen just once; the ten biggest clones take up less than 50%. Sequences were obtained from esophageal tumor tissue. All receptors come from a male donor with esophageal squamous cell carcinoma.

This clonotype was counted ten times or more. J is TRBJ2-2 and V is TRBV12-3 or TRBV12-4, with 7 bases matching TRBD2. The junction had 10 bases not matched to a gene; V was cut back by 6 bases and J by 3 bases. The CDR3 has 16 amino acids. The CDR3: CASSPGLGADTGELFF. In DNA form, the CDR3 reads TGTGCCAGCAGCCCCGGACTAGGGGCGGACACCGGGGAGCTGTTTTTT.

Many counts were recorded for this clonotype. V usage is TRBV5-6 and J usage is TRBJ2-2, with 7 positions matching TRBD1. Germline V gives CDR1 SGHDT, CDR2 YYEEEE. The trim removed 0 bases at V and 7 bases at J, leaving 3 bases unmatched. This CDR3 region has 14 residues. The CDR3 DNA reads TGTGCCAGCAGCTTGGGACAGGGTAGCGGGGAGCTGTTTTTT. Translating gives CASSLGQGSGELFF. The entire variable domain, with the rest obtained from reference TRBV5-6 and TRBJ2-2, is as follows: DAGVTQSPTHLIKTRGQQVTLRCSPKSGHDTVSWYQQALGQGPQFIFQYYEEEERQRGNFPDRFSGHQFPNYSSELNVNALLLGDSALYLCASSLGQGSGELFFGEGSRLTVL.

This clonotype appeared many times. J is TRBJ2-3 and V is TRBV10-1; a possible D gene is TRBD2 (6 bases). Trimming took 2 bases from V and 6 from J, leaving 15 bases between them. The CDR3 consists of 15 residues. Germline loops: CDR1 WNHNN, CDR2 SYGVQD (reference sequence). CDR3: CASSEVYGSPDTQYF. In DNA, the CDR3 is TGCGCCAGCAGTGAGGTGTACGGGAGTCCCGATACGCAGTATTTT.

This clonotype was picked up a small number of times. This may be a read error, as it is one base from a much larger clone. V is TRBV5-1 and J is TRBJ2-1, with 8 bases identical to TRBD2. The last part of the DNA fits TRBJ2-7 better; the J call may be wrong. The germline V gene encodes CDR1 SGHRS and CDR2 YFSETQ. The CDR3 is made up of 15 amino acids. CDR3 in amino acids: CASSLLAGSYNEQYF. The CDR3, as DNA: TGCGCCAGCAGCTTGTTAGCGGGATCATACAATGAGCAGTACTTC.

This chain uses TRBV5-4 with TRBJ2-6, with D perhaps given as TRBD1 or TRBD2 (5 bases each). Germline CDR1 SGHNT, CDR2 YYREEE (reference sequence). The CDR3 contains 17 residues. Trimming cost V 4 bases and J 0 bases, with 14 bases left between them. Written as DNA, the CDR3 is TGTGCCAGCAGCCCGGGACGGCGGAACTCTGGGGCCAACGTCCTGACTTTC. Amino acid sequence: CASSPGRRNSGANVLTF.

The V gene is TRBV7-6, the J gene TRBJ2-5, with 10 positions matching TRBD1. The J call may be in error: the DNA end matches TRBJ2-1 better. CDR3 length: 14 amino acids. Per germline, CDR1 SGHVS and CDR2 FNYEAQ. The chain's CDR3 is CASSARQGAYEQFF. CDR3 DNA sequence: TGTGCCAGCTCGGCTCGACAGGGGGCTTACGAGCAGTTCTTC.

This chain joins TRBV7-2 and TRBJ2-7; unclear D gene. Trimming shortened V by 2 bases and J by 3 bases, and 11 bases separated the two germline ends. CDR1 SGHTA and CDR2 FQGNSA come from the germline V gene. There are 14 residues in the CDR3. The DNA of the CDR3 is TGTGCCAGCAGCTTATCCGGATCGGTCTACGAGCAGTACTTC. This gives the protein CASSLSGSVYEQYF.

About this clonotype: The conserved closing phenylalanine or tryptophan is absent in this CDR3, likely reflecting a read error. The DNA is omitted, as the CDR3 cannot be located on it reliably, and the CDR3 follows TCRdb's listing. The chain combines TRBV7-4 with TRBJ2-3; TRBD1, the D gene given by the table, was not confirmed from the DNA. The germline V gene encodes CDR1 SGHVT and CDR2 SQSDAQ. From its first to its last residue, the CDR3 has 17 amino acids. The CDR3: CASSAQGADNSPLHFGP.

Here the CDR3 reads CASSTKGAREQFF. The CDR3, as DNA: TGTGCCAGCAGCACAAAGGGGGCGCGGGAGCAGTTCTTC. The rearrangement joins TRBV7-3 to TRBJ2-5, with 7 bases lining up with TRBD1. The end of the DNA is better explained by TRBJ2-1, so the J call may be wrong. Germline V gene lookup returns CDR1 SGHTA and CDR2 FQGTGA. CDR3 length equals 13 residues.

This clonotype came up many times. The chain combines TRBV18 with TRBJ2-2; D perhaps matches TRBD2 (6 bases). V was trimmed by 3 bases and J by 7 bases, leaving 12 bases between them. The CDR3 contains 14 residues. Germline CDR1 KGHSH, CDR2 LQKENI. Written as DNA, the CDR3 is TGTGCCAGCTCACCCGGAGGGCGCGGCGGGGAGCTGTTTTTT. This codes for CASSPGGRGGELFF. Based on the CDR3 plus reference TRBV18 and TRBJ2-2, the full variable domain is NAGVMQNPRHLVRRRGQEARLRCSPMKGHSHVYWYRQLPEEGLKFMVYLQKENIIDESGMPKERFSAEFPKEGPSILRIQQVVRGDSAAYFCASSPGGRGGELFFGEGSRLTVL.

This clonotype has only a few counts. The J gene is TRBJ2-5, the V gene TRBV2, with D unresolved. The tail of the sequence fits TRBJ2-7 better, so the J call may be wrong. The CDR3 has 13 amino acids. Germline values: CDR1 SNHLY, CDR2 FYNNEI. The CDR3 loop is CASRTLGDYEQYF. The CDR3 coding sequence is TGTGCCAGCAGGACTCTGGGCGACTACGAGCAGTACTTC.

This clonotype has a handful of counts. The junction and the germline gene differ at one end; a read error may be behind it. The genes are TRBV2 and TRBJ2-5; 8 bases fit TRBD1. CDR1 and CDR2 (germline): SNHLY, FYNNEI. There are 11 residues in the CDR3. CDR3 protein: CASNVMGQDHF. The CDR3 coding sequence is TGTGCCAGCAATGTGATGGGACAGGATCACTTC.

At least ten counts were recorded for this clonotype. The rearrangement links TRBV5-5 to TRBJ2-7, with TRBD1 as a possible D gene (6 bases). This CDR3 has 15 amino acids. V was cut by 4 bases and J by 3 bases, with 17 bases left in between. Germline V lookup: CDR1 SGHKS, CDR2 YYEKEE (reference sequence). The CDR3 nucleotides read TGTGCCAGCAGCCCCCAAAGCCAGGGGTTCTACGAGCAGTACTTC. This codes for CASSPQSQGFYEQYF.

This clonotype was seen ten or more times. The chain links TRBV27 to TRBJ2-7; maybe TRBD2 (6 bases). This CDR3 has 14 amino acids. Per germline, CDR1 MNHEY and CDR2 SMNVEV (reference sequence). The V gene lost 4 bases and the J gene lost 0 bases, with 10 bases spanning the gap. The CDR3, as DNA: TGTGCCAGCAGTTCGGGGACTCGCTCCTACGAGCAGTACTTC. Its translation: CASSSGTRSYEQYF.

V usage is TRBV7-8 and J usage is TRBJ2-4; 11 bases line up with TRBD1. The J call may not be correct, given that the DNA end is closer to TRBJ2-1. Germline V gene lookup returns CDR1 SGHVS and CDR2 FQNEAQ. There are 16 residues in the CDR3. The CDR3 protein is CASSSRDRGDYNEQFF. The CDR3 DNA is TGTGCCAGCAGCTCCCGGGACAGGGGGGACTACAATGAGCAGTTCTTC.

The table lists this clonotype with a count of one. The chain's CDR3 is CASSQYRQGWGQETQYF. As DNA, the CDR3 is TGTGCCAGCAGTCAATACCGACAGGGATGGGGCCAAGAGACCCAGTACTTC. The rearrangement uses TRBV12-3 or TRBV12-4 and TRBJ2-5; 7 positions agree with TRBD1. V trimming: 5 bases; J trimming: 1 base; junction bases outside the gene matches: 13. The CDR3 contains 17 residues.

This sequence joins TRBV6-8 and TRBJ2-7, with D possibly being TRBD1 (6 bases). Germline CDR1 reads MNHGY; CDR2 reads SAAAGT. This CDR3 contains 14 residues. V was shortened by 2 bases and J by 3 bases, with 11 bases between the two germline ends. CDR3 loop: CASSYGKTGYEQYF. DNA of the CDR3: TGTGCCAGCAGTTACGGGAAGACAGGCTACGAGCAGTACTTC.

Concerning this clonotype: The conserved closing phenylalanine or tryptophan is absent in this CDR3, likely reflecting a read error. It is unclear where the CDR3 begins or ends on the DNA, so no DNA is shown, and the CDR3 is as TCRdb lists it. This chain joins TRBV12-3 or TRBV12-4 and TRBJ2-6; the DNA was not used to check the table's D call, TRBD2. 18 amino acids form the CDR3, both terminal residues included. This chain's CDR3 is CASSATSEGNQETQYFGT.

This clonotype came up many times. The CDR3 here is CASSPRQQASGANVLTF. CDR3 sequence (DNA): TGTGCCAGCTCACCACGACAACAGGCCTCTGGGGCCAACGTCCTGACTTTC. The V and J genes are TRBV18 and TRBJ2-6; D may be TRBD1 (5 bases). The germline V gene has CDR1 KGHSH and CDR2 LQKENI. The V end lost 1 base, the J end lost 0 bases, and 10 bases lay between the germline ends. The CDR3 covers 17 residues.

CDR3 sequence: CASSLAAGNYEQFF. CDR3 sequence (DNA): TGTGCCAGCAGCTTAGCCGCAGGGAACTACGAGCAGTTCTTC. The V and J genes are TRBV7-2 and TRBJ2-1; tentatively, D is TRBD1 (5 bases). In germline, CDR1 is SGHTA, CDR2 FQGNSA. The CDR3 runs to 14 residues. Trimming shortened V by 0 bases and J by 10 bases, and 13 bases separated the two germline ends.

This clonotype has just a few counts. The chain couples TRBV10-3 to TRBJ2-5; D is perhaps TRBD2 (6 bases). TRBJ2-1 explains the end of the DNA better; the J call may be wrong. The CDR3 contains 13 residues. Germline V gives CDR1 ENHRY, CDR2 SYGVKD. The CDR3 loop is CAISVDRENEQFF. CDR3 DNA sequence: TGTGCCATCAGTGTGGACCGGGAGAATGAGCAGTTCTTC.

The V gene is TRBV7-2, the J gene TRBJ2-4, with 11 positions matching TRBD2. The closer fit of TRBJ2-7 to the DNA end suggests the J call may be wrong. In germline, CDR1 is SGHTA, CDR2 FQGNSA. This CDR3 has 15 residues. CDR3 bases: TGTGCCAGCAGCTCTACTAGCGGGAGTCCCTACGAGCAGTACTTC. Translation gives CASSSTSGSPYEQYF.

V usage is TRBV7-6 and J usage is TRBJ2-1, with D possibly TRBD1 on 6 matching bases. The J call could be wrong; TRBJ2-7 is a better fit for the DNA end. CDR3 size: 14 residues. The germline V gene has CDR1 SGHVS and CDR2 FNYEAQ. CDR3 amino acids: CASSLRGNLGEQYF. The CDR3 bases are TGTGCCAGCAGCCTCAGGGGTAACCTGGGGGAGCAGTACTTC.

Points on this clonotype: Relative to the germline gene, one junction end is altered; a read error may explain this. V and J are TRBV7-8 and TRBJ2-5; 8 bases match TRBD1. Germline V gene lookup returns CDR1 SGHVS and CDR2 FQNEAQ. The CDR3 contains 13 residues. The CDR3 loop is CASSLGRTGKGFF. The CDR3 DNA follows: TGTGCCAGCAGCTTAGGCAGGACAGGGAAGGGGTTCTTC.

This clonotype ranks as medium-sized. This chain links TRBV7-9 with TRBJ2-3; 8 positions agree with TRBD2. The CDR3 is 14 residues long. After removal of 5 bases from V and 5 bases from J, the junction contained 6 bases not matched to a gene. Germline values: CDR1 SEHNR, CDR2 FQNEAQ (reference sequence). CDR3 coding DNA: TGTGCCAGCAGCCTTGGACTAGCAGGAGATACGCAGTATTTT. The encoded protein is CASSLGLAGDTQYF.

This clonotype is labeled medium-sized. The V and J genes are TRBV12-3 or TRBV12-4 and TRBJ1-1, with TRBD1 as a possible D gene (6 bases). The CDR3 contains 14 residues. The V gene lost 2 bases and the J gene lost 3 bases, with 10 bases spanning the gap. The CDR3 sequence: CASSLRGADTEAFF. CDR3 nucleotides: TGTGCCAGCAGTTTACGGGGGGCGGACACTGAAGCTTTCTTT.

The chain employs TRBV7-4 and TRBJ2-4; D uncertain. The DNA end lines up better with TRBJ2-7; the J call may be wrong. From germline, CDR1 is SGHVT and CDR2 SQSDAQ. The CDR3 totals 13 residues. DNA for the CDR3: TGTGCCAGCAGCTTACCCCTTTCGCCCGAGCAGTACTTC. It specifies CASSLPLSPEQYF.

Ten or more counts support this clonotype. The V call is TRBV7-8, the J call TRBJ1-3, with 10 bases lining up with TRBD1. J lost 4 bases, V lost 5 bases, and 8 bases had no gene match. The CDR3 extends over 16 amino acids. Germline values: CDR1 SGHVS, CDR2 FQNEAQ. This CDR3 is CASSLRTGGEGNTIYF. The CDR3, as DNA: TGTGCCAGCAGCCTACGGACAGGGGGAGAAGGAAACACCATATATTTT.

Notes on this clonotype: One base away lies a much larger clone, so this may be a sequencing read error. CDR3 in amino acids: CASSWTSGGRSYNEQYF. CDR3 DNA: TGTGCCAGCAGCTGGACTAGCGGGGGCCGTTCCTACAATGAGCAGTACTTC. The chain has TRBV5-8 and TRBJ2-5, with TRBD2 identical over 13 bases. Germline V CDR1 and CDR2: SGHTS, YDEGEE. Losses at the gene ends were 3 bases for V and 11 bases for J; bases not matched to a gene: 16. The CDR3 has 17 amino acids.

The genes are TRBV5-6 and TRBJ2-3; 11 bases match TRBD2. Near its end, the DNA agrees better with TRBJ2-7, so the J call may be wrong. Germline V gene sequence: CDR1 SGHDT, CDR2 YYEEEE. This CDR3 contains 14 residues. The CDR3 DNA is TGTGCCAGCAGCTCGGGGACTAGCGGCTACGAGCAGTACTTC. This encodes CASSSGTSGYEQYF.